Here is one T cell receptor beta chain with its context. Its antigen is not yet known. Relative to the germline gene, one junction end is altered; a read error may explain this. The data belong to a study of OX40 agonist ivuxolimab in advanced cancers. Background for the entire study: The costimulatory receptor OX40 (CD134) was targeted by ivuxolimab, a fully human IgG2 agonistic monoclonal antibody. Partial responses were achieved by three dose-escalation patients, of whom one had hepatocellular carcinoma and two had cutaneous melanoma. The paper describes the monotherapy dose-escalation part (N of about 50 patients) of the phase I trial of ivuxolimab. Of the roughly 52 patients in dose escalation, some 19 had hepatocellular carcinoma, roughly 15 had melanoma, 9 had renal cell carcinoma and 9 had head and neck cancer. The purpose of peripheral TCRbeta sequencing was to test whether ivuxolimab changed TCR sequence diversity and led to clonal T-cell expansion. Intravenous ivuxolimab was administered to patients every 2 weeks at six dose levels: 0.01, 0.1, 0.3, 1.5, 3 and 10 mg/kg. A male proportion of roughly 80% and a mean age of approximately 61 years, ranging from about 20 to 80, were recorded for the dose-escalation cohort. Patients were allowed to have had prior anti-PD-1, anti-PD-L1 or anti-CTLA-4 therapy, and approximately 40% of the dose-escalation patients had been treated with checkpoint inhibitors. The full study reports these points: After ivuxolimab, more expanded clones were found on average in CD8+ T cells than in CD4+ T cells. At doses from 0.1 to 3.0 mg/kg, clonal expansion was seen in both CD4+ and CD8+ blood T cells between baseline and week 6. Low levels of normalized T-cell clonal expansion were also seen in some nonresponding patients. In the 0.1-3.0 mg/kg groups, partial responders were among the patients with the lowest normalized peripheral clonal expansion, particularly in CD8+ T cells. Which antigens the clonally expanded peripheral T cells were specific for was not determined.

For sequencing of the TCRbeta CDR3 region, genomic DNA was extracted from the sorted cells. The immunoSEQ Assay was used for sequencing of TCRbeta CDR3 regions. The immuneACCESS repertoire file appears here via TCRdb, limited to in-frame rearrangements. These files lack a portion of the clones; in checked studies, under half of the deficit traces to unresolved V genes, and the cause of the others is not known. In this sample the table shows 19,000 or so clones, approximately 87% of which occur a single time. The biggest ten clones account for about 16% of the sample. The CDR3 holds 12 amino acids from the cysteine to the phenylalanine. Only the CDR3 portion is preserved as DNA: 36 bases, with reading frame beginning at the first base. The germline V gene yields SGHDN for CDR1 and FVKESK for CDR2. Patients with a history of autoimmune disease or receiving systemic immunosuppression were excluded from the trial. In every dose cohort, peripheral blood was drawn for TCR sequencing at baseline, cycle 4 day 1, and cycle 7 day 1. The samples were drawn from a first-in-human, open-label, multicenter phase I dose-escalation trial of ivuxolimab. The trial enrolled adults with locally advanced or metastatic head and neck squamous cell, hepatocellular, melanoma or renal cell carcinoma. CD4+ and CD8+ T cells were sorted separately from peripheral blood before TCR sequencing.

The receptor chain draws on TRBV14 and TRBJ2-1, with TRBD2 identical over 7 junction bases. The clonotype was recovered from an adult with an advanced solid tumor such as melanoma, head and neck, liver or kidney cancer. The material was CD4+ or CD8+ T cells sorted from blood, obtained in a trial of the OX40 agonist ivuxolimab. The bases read TGTGCCAGCAGCCAAGATCTTGCGGGGGTGGTCTTC. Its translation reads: CASSQDLAGVVF.